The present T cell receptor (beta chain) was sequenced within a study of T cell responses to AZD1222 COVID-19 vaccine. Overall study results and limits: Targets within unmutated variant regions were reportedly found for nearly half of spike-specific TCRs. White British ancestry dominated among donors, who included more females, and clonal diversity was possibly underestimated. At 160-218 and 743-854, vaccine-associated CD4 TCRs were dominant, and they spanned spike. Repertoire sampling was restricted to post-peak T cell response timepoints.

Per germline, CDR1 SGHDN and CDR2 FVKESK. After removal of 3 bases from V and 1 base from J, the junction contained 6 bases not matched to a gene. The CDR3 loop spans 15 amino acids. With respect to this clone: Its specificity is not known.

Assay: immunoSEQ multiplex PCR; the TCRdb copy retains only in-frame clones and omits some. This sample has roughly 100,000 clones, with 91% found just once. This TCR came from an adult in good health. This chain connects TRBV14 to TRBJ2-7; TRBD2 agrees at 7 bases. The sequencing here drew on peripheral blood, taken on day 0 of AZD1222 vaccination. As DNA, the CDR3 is TGTGCCAGCAGCCAGCTTACTAGCGCGTCCTACGAGCAGTACTTC. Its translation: CASSQLTSASYEQYF.